These 32 T cell receptor beta chains were sequenced from one sample in a study of blood T cells in healthy people across ages (dated by TCRdb to about 2015). The library was produced with 5' RACE. The instrument given in TCRdb is Illumina HiSeq 2500. A second PCR of 7 to 11 cycles was performed with a sample-barcoded 5' primer and a J-beta primer mix. TCRdb trimmed public reads at Q25 via fastp, called clones via MiXCR and kept in-frame beta chains. One record per CDR3 amino acid sequence lists the most common genes and DNA. The sample has about a million distinct CDR3 sequences on record, around two fifths of them singletons. The ten largest make up around 13% of the sample. Sequencing used blood. Source of these receptors: a man aged 18 to 35 in good health.

This clonotype was seen a handful of times. This chain connects TRBV27 to TRBJ1-2, with D hard to call. Trimming took off 5 bases at V and 1 base at J, with 17 bases between the two ends. Germline-derived CDR1 and CDR2 are MNHEY and SMNVEV (reference sequence). This CDR3 is 16 amino acids long. This CDR3 is CASSPQETLSNYGYTF. The CDR3 DNA is TGTGCCAGCAGTCCCCAGGAGACTTTGAGTAACTATGGCTACACCTTC.

V usage is TRBV29-1 and J usage is TRBJ2-7; D not resolved. The V gene lost 6 bases and the J gene lost 2 bases, with 17 bases spanning the gap. The V gene's germline CDR1 is SQVTM and CDR2 ANQGSEA. The CDR3 runs to 14 residues. The CDR3 reads CSVKTVTDTYEQYF. The CDR3 coding sequence is TGCAGCGTCAAAACCGTGACTGATACCTACGAGCAGTACTTC.

This clonotype appeared many times. V gene TRBV29-1 combines with J gene TRBJ2-7, with TRBD2 matching 14 bases. Germline V lookup: CDR1 SQVTM, CDR2 ANQGSEA. The junction had 8 bases not matched to a gene; V was cut back by 6 bases and J by 1 base. CDR3 length: 16 residues. DNA of the CDR3: TGCAGCGTGATGACTAGCGGGGGGGATACTTCCTACGAGCAGTACTTC. Translated: CSVMTSGGDTSYEQYF.

This chain uses TRBV20-1 with TRBJ2-5; no definite D call. Germline lookup yields CDR1 DFQATT and CDR2 SNEGSKA (reference sequence). V was clipped by 1 base and J by 11 bases, with 17 bases between them. The CDR3 runs to 13 residues. CDR3 sequence reads: CSARGARTGEQYF. The CDR3 coding sequence is TGCAGTGCTAGAGGGGCCCGAACTGGAGAGCAGTACTTC.

The rearrangement links TRBV4-1 to TRBJ1-4, with D uncertain. The V end was cut by 6 bases, the J end by 3 bases, with 11 bases between. The germline CDR1 and CDR2 sequences are MGHRA and YSYEKL. This CDR3 is built from 14 residues. In DNA form, the CDR3 reads TGCGCCAGCAGAGGGCTGGGGTCTAATGAAAAACTGTTTTTT. Translating it yields CASRGLGSNEKLFF.

This sequence joins TRBV5-1 and TRBJ2-1; D is possibly TRBD2 (6 bases). V was shortened by 0 bases and J by 7 bases, with 11 bases between the two germline ends. Germline assignment: CDR1 SGHRS and CDR2 YFSETQ. The length of the CDR3 is 14 residues. CDR3 nucleotides: TGCGCCAGCAGCTTGGATGGCAGCGGGAATGAGCAGTTCTTC. Its protein product is CASSLDGSGNEQFF.

This clonotype was picked up one time. CDR3 sequence: CASKFSTRYGSDTQYF. CDR3 coding DNA: TGTGCCAGCAAATTCTCTACTAGATATGGGTCAGATACGCAGTATTTT. V usage is TRBV12-3 or TRBV12-4 and J usage is TRBJ2-3, with D perhaps matching TRBD2 (5 bases). The CDR3 extends over 16 amino acids. V lost 7 bases and J lost 4, with 21 bases in between.

The chain couples TRBV3-1 to TRBJ2-3; the match to TRBD2 covers 8 bases. The CDR3 has 15 amino acids. Germline trimming cut 4 bases from V and 2 bases from J; bases unmatched to any gene: 5. Germline V gene data show CDR1 as LGHDT and CDR2 as YNNKEL (reference sequence). The CDR3 sequence: CASSPGGGYTDTQYF. For the CDR3, the DNA is TGTGCCAGCAGCCCCGGCGGGGGGTACACAGATACGCAGTATTTT.

This chain joins TRBV7-9 and TRBJ2-3; TRBD1 matches at 8 bases. The CDR3 has 16 residues. V was pared by 5 bases and J by 2 bases, with 9 bases of the junction left unmatched. Germline CDR1 is SEHNR and CDR2 is FQNEAQ (reference sequence). As DNA, the CDR3 is TGTGCCAGCAGCCCCAGGACAGGGACCGACACAGATACGCAGTATTTT. Its protein product is CASSPRTGTDTDTQYF.

The chain joins TRBV6-6 to TRBJ1-2; 9 bases are shared with TRBD1. Germline CDR1 and CDR2: MNHNY and SVGAGI (reference sequence). CDR3 length equals 13 residues. V shed 8 bases, J shed 4 bases, and the junction held 5 bases outside the gene matches. The CDR3 loop is CASGGTGPYGYTF. The DNA for the CDR3 is TGTGCCAGCGGGGGGACAGGGCCCTATGGCTACACCTTC.

V gene TRBV20-1 combines with J gene TRBJ2-3; 7 nucleotides agree with TRBD2. CDR3 size: 15 residues. The junction had 3 bases not matched to a gene; V was cut back by 0 bases and J by 0 bases. Per the germline V gene, CDR1 is DFQATT and CDR2 is SNEGSKA (reference sequence). The CDR3 here is CSARDPAGSTDTQYF. DNA for the CDR3: TGCAGTGCTAGAGATCCAGCGGGGAGCACAGATACGCAGTATTTT.

This clonotype was observed a few times. V and J are TRBV14 and TRBJ1-1; TRBD1 is a possible D gene (6 bases). With 2 bases removed from V and 6 bases from J, the gap between germline ends came to 16 bases. CDR1 is SGHDN, CDR2 FVKESK, per germline. The CDR3 consists of 15 residues. The CDR3 is CASSQFRGARAEAFF. DNA of the CDR3: TGTGCCAGCAGCCAATTTCGGGGGGCGAGGGCTGAAGCTTTCTTT.

This clonotype was observed a handful of times. CDR3 amino acids: CAWSPLLFEQFF. CDR3 coding DNA: TGTGCCTGGAGTCCACTATTGTTTGAGCAGTTCTTC. The chain uses TRBV30 and TRBJ2-1; D uncertain. Germline CDR1 and CDR2: GTSNPN and SVGIG (reference sequence). V was shortened by 2 bases and J by 9 bases, with 11 bases between the two germline ends. CDR3 length: 12 amino acids.

This chain links TRBV12-3 or TRBV12-4 with TRBJ2-7; D possibly matches TRBD1 or TRBD2 (7 bases each). The CDR3 spans 17 residues. Trimming cost V 5 bases and J 0 bases, with 20 bases left between them. The CDR3 sequence: CASSKSGTVHFSYEQYF. The CDR3, as DNA: TGTGCCAGCAGTAAAAGCGGGACAGTCCACTTCTCCTACGAGCAGTACTTC.

In its sample, this clonotype was seen many times. Sequence at one end of the junction differs from germline and may be a read error. V and J are TRBV7-2 and TRBJ2-4; D possibly corresponds to TRBD2 (5 bases). The CDR3 totals 15 residues. Germline values: CDR1 SGHTA, CDR2 FQGNSA. The CDR3 is CASSLEGVAKNIQYF. The CDR3 DNA reads as TGTGCCAGCAGTTTAGAGGGAGTAGCCAAAAACATTCAGTACTTC.

This clonotype has only a few counts. J is TRBJ1-1 and V is TRBV6-6; 10 bases match TRBD1. Germline CDR1 MNHNY, CDR2 SVGAGI (reference sequence). The J segment lost 4 bases and the V segment lost 2 bases, leaving 10 bases of the junction unmatched. The CDR3 length is 17 residues. The CDR3 DNA is TGTGCCAGCAGTTACGTGCGCCCGAGGACAGGGGGCACTGAAGCTTTCTTT. This translates into CASSYVRPRTGGTEAFF.

The chain recombines TRBV7-6 with TRBJ1-1; D uncertain. This CDR3 comprises 15 residues. Germline CDR1 reads SGHVS; CDR2 reads FNYEAQ. V lost 2 bases and J lost 1, with 11 bases in between. CDR3 amino acids: CASSLRFLQNTEAFF. CDR3 sequence (DNA): TGTGCCAGCAGCTTACGGTTCCTCCAGAACACTGAAGCTTTCTTT.

V is TRBV6-1 and J is TRBJ1-4; D is unclear. The CDR3 covers 17 residues. Germline V gene data show CDR1 as MNHNS and CDR2 as SASEGT. V was trimmed by 2 bases and J by 0 bases, leaving 13 bases between them. CDR3: CASSELLVDATNEKLFF. CDR3 nucleotide sequence: TGTGCCAGCAGTGAATTGTTGGTGGACGCAACTAATGAAAAACTGTTTTTT.

This clonotype occurred many times. This chain uses TRBV7-9 with TRBJ2-3; D is undetermined. The ends were cut back, 6 bases at V and 4 bases at J, with 8 bases in the middle. The CDR3 covers 12 residues. CDR1 and CDR2 (germline): SEHNR, FQNEAQ (reference sequence). DNA for the CDR3: TGTGCCAGCAGTTTGAACCCAGATACGCAGTATTTT. Residues: CASSLNPDTQYF.

This clonotype occurred a few times. The chain joins TRBV30 to TRBJ1-1; D gene unclear. This CDR3 is built from 14 residues. CDR1 and CDR2 from the germline V gene are GTSNPN and SVGIG (reference sequence). V was shortened by 4 bases and J by 3 bases, with 15 bases between the two germline ends. This chain's CDR3 is CAWKRRLGDTEAFF. The CDR3 DNA reads as TGTGCCTGGAAACGCCGGTTGGGCGACACTGAAGCTTTCTTT.

This clonotype was counted a few times. The chain couples TRBV10-3 to TRBJ2-2; 7 bases align to TRBD1. This CDR3 region has 18 residues. Trimming removed 2 bases from V and 2 bases from J; junction bases left unmatched: 11. CDR1 is ENHRY and CDR2 is SYGVKD in the germline V gene. The CDR3 DNA follows: TGTGCCATCAGTGAGCCAAGTCTAGGGACAGATAACACCGGGGAGCTGTTTTTT. Its protein is CAISEPSLGTDNTGELFF.

This clonotype was counted only a few times. The genes are TRBV6-6 and TRBJ2-1, with D unclear. V lost 0 bases, J lost 5 bases, and 14 bases lay in between. This CDR3 is built from 16 residues. Germline values: CDR1 MNHNY, CDR2 SVGAGI (reference sequence). The CDR3 spells CASSYSLGGGDNEQFF. The CDR3 region has the DNA TGTGCCAGCAGTTACTCATTGGGTGGTGGGGACAATGAGCAGTTCTTC.

This clonotype appeared a few times. It is unclear where the CDR3 begins or ends on the DNA, so no DNA is shown, and the CDR3 is as TCRdb lists it. This chain joins TRBV7-2 and TRBJ2-7. The CDR3 spans 13 residues, counting both ends. The germline V gene has CDR1 SGHTA and CDR2 FQGNSA. The CDR3 here is CASSSSGSETQYF.

In this sample, this clonotype turned up once. The chain recombines TRBV6-6 with TRBJ1-4, with 8 nucleotides matching TRBD1. This CDR3 spans 14 amino acids. Germline CDR1 and CDR2: MNHNY and SVGAGI (reference sequence). The junction had 4 bases not matched to a gene; V was cut back by 6 bases and J by 4 bases. CDR3 amino acids: CASRRTGNNEKLFF. The CDR3 DNA reads as TGTGCCAGCAGGAGGACAGGGAATAATGAAAAACTGTTTTTT.

The chain is built from TRBV4-3 and TRBJ2-1; 7 bases map to TRBD2. V gave up 1 base and J gave up 5 bases; unmatched junction bases: 8. The CDR3 loop spans 16 amino acids. Germline lookup yields CDR1 LGHNA and CDR2 YSLEER. The CDR3 bases are TGCGCCAGCAGCCAAGTAACCGGGGAGGGCAACAATGAGCAGTTCTTC. It specifies CASSQVTGEGNNEQFF.

The rearrangement uses TRBV4-2 and TRBJ2-2; D might be TRBD2 (5 bases). The CDR3 is made up of 16 amino acids. The germline V gene encodes CDR1 LGHNA and CDR2 YNFKEQ. Trimming cost V 0 bases and J 1 base, with 9 bases left between them. CDR3 sequence reads: CASSQDVEGNTGELFF. DNA of the CDR3: TGTGCCAGCAGCCAAGATGTTGAGGGGAACACCGGGGAGCTGTTTTTT.

The genes are TRBV9 and TRBJ2-2, with TRBD1 identical over 8 bases. Germline trimming cut 4 bases from V and 7 bases from J; bases unmatched to any gene: 3. Germline-derived CDR1 and CDR2 are SGDLS and YYNGEE. This CDR3 region has 13 residues. CDR3 nucleotide sequence: TGTGCCAGCAGCCCCAGGGGGCGCGGGGAGCTGTTTTTT. Protein sequence: CASSPRGRGELFF.

The gene calls are TRBV7-2 and TRBJ2-1; weak D call: TRBD1 (6 bases). The DNA end is a closer match to TRBJ2-7, so the J assignment may be wrong. Germline lookup yields CDR1 SGHTA and CDR2 FQGNSA. There are 15 residues in the CDR3. DNA for the CDR3: TGTGCCAGCAGCCCCACAGGGATCTCCTACAATGAGCAGTACTTC. This translates into CASSPTGISYNEQYF.

The gene calls are TRBV5-5 and TRBJ2-2; D is perhaps TRBD1 (5 bases). Germline V gives CDR1 SGHKS, CDR2 YYEKEE (reference sequence). The germline V and J ends were trimmed by 1 base and 2 bases, with 9 bases remaining between them. The CDR3 totals 15 residues. The CDR3 reads CASSLWQGNTGELFF. DNA for the CDR3: TGTGCCAGCAGCTTGTGGCAGGGTAACACCGGGGAGCTGTTTTTT.

This clonotype was detected a few times. The chain has TRBV6-5 and TRBJ2-7; 11 bases agree with TRBD1. Germline trimming cut 3 bases from V and 3 bases from J; bases unmatched to any gene: 4. Looked up from germline, CDR1 is MNHEY and CDR2 is SVGAGI. CDR3 length: 15 amino acids. CDR3 loop: CASSYGQGAVYEQYF. The CDR3 DNA reads TGTGCCAGCAGTTATGGACAGGGGGCCGTCTACGAGCAGTACTTC.

The sample holds a few counts of this clonotype. CDR3 sequence reads: CASSEGQGVGGYTF. The CDR3 nucleotides are TGTGCCAGCAGTGAAGGACAGGGAGTGGGCGGCTACACCTTC. V gene TRBV25-1 combines with J gene TRBJ1-2; the match to TRBD1 covers 8 bases. Germline V gives CDR1 MGHDK, CDR2 SYGVNS. The V gene end was trimmed by 2 bases and the J gene end by 8 bases; junction bases not matched to a gene: 7. The length of the CDR3 is 14 residues.

The rearrangement links TRBV15 to TRBJ2-6; D not resolved. Germline CDR1 and CDR2: LNHNV and YYDKDF (reference sequence). With 3 bases removed from V and 8 bases from J, the gap between germline ends came to 11 bases. The CDR3 has 14 amino acids. CDR3 nucleotide sequence: TGTGCCACCAGCAGCCCGGAAGGGACCAACGTCCTGACTTTC. As protein: CATSSPEGTNVLTF.